One sample yielded the 11 T cell receptor beta chains listed below, sequenced in a study of blood T cell repertoires in COVID-19. Clones were read by immunoSEQ multiplex PCR, and TCRdb kept only the in-frame ones, dropping some. This table holds nearly 80,000 clones, roughly 89% found once. Sequenced sample: peripheral blood. These receptors all come from a woman at least 80 years old with active or convalescent COVID-19.

This CDR3 is CASSQAAGGGVNEQFF. The CDR3 DNA follows: TGTGCCAGCAGCCAAGCCGCGGGGGGGGGCGTAAATGAGCAGTTCTTC. The chain links TRBV4-2 to TRBJ2-1; TRBD2 agrees at 9 bases. From germline, CDR1 is LGHNA and CDR2 YNFKEQ. V was pared by 1 base and J by 7 bases, with 8 bases of the junction left unmatched. The CDR3 runs to 16 residues.

The rearrangement uses TRBV6-6 and TRBJ1-5, with 11 bases identical to TRBD1. J was trimmed by 7 bases and V by 6 bases; bases with no gene match: 5. The CDR3 extends over 14 amino acids. In germline, CDR1 is MNHNY, CDR2 SVGAGI (reference sequence). CDR3 protein: CASRRTGGGQPQHF. CDR3 bases: TGTGCCAGCAGACGGACAGGGGGCGGGCAGCCCCAGCATTTT.

The chain uses TRBV12-5 and TRBJ2-2; D not resolved. The CDR3 contains 11 residues. The germline CDR1 and CDR2 sequences are LGHNT and FRNRAP. V shed 6 bases and J shed 7 bases, with 6 bases lying between them. This CDR3 reads CASGSIGELFF. The CDR3 coding sequence is TGTGCTAGTGGAAGCATCGGGGAGCTGTTTTTT.

This sequence joins TRBV19 and TRBJ2-7; the match to TRBD1 covers 10 bases. V trimming: 7 bases; J trimming: 2 bases; junction bases outside the gene matches: 5. The CDR3 contains 14 residues. From germline, CDR1 is LNHDA and CDR2 SQIVND (reference sequence). Here the CDR3 reads CASKLGTGAYEQYF. The DNA for the CDR3 is TGTGCCAGTAAACTAGGGACAGGGGCCTACGAGCAGTACTTC.

Only a few counts were recorded for this clone. V usage is TRBV4-1 and J usage is TRBJ1-5; weak D call: TRBD1 (6 bases). Looked up from germline, CDR1 is MGHRA and CDR2 is YSYEKL. The V end was cut by 4 bases, the J end by 4 bases, with 29 bases between. The CDR3 length is 20 residues. CDR3 sequence (DNA): TGCGCCAGCAGCCCTACCCGTGGGGGGGCCGCGGGTACAACGAATCAGCCCCAGCATTTT. Protein product: CASSPTRGGAAGTTNQPQHF.

J is TRBJ1-2 and V is TRBV12-3 or TRBV12-4, with 7 bases identical to TRBD1. V lost 6 bases and J lost 2; bases outside the gene matches: 3. The CDR3 length is 13 residues. CDR3 nucleotide sequence: TGTGCCAGCAGCCCGACAGGGAACTATGGCTACACCTTC. Its protein is CASSPTGNYGYTF.

V gene TRBV14 combines with J gene TRBJ2-2; unclear D gene. V gave up 8 bases and J gave up 5 bases, with 9 bases separating them. Germline assignment: CDR1 SGHDN and CDR2 FVKESK. The CDR3 is made up of 12 amino acids. CDR3: CASAYYTGELFF. CDR3 coding DNA: TGTGCCAGCGCCTACTATACCGGGGAGCTGTTTTTT.

The V gene is TRBV6-5, the J gene TRBJ1-2; D is uncertain. In germline, CDR1 is MNHEY, CDR2 SVGAGI. V lost 5 bases to trimming and J lost 4 bases, with 8 bases between them. The CDR3 sequence is 12 residues long. The CDR3 coding sequence is TGTGCCAGCAGTCCCGGGAGCTATGGCTACACCTTC. It translates to CASSPGSYGYTF.

The J gene is TRBJ2-7, the V gene TRBV11-2, with 7 bases fitting TRBD1. This CDR3 region has 13 residues. Germline V gives CDR1 SGHAT, CDR2 FQNNGV. The J segment lost 3 bases and the V segment lost 5 bases, leaving 4 bases of the junction unmatched. The CDR3 region is CASSAGTDYEQYF. The CDR3, as DNA: TGTGCCAGCAGCGCCGGGACAGACTACGAGCAGTACTTC.

The chain recombines TRBV7-8 with TRBJ2-3, with 8 bases identical to TRBD2. The V segment lost 5 bases and the J segment 4 bases; nucleotides outside the gene matches: 11. Germline values: CDR1 SGHVS, CDR2 FQNEAQ. The CDR3 contains 16 residues. DNA for the CDR3: TGTGCCAGCAGCCCTCCGGGAGGGAAGGGGGCAGATACGCAGTATTTT. Translation: CASSPPGGKGADTQYF.

The rearrangement links TRBV7-2 to TRBJ2-7; 7 bases are a match to TRBD1. CDR3 length equals 13 residues. The V and J ends lost 5 bases and 12 bases, in that order; junction bases with no gene match: 13. Germline values: CDR1 SGHTA, CDR2 FQGNSA. Here the CDR3 reads CASSRTPTGQWYF. CDR3 bases: TGTGCCAGCAGCCGAACCCCAACGGGACAGTGGTACTTC. Filled out from reference TRBV7-2 and TRBJ2-7, the complete variable domain reads GAGVSQSPSNKVTEKGKDVELRCDPISGHTALYWYRQSLGQGLEFLIYFQGNSAPDKSGLPSDRFSAERTGGSVSTLTIQRTQQEDSAVYLCASSRTPTGQWYFGPGTRLTVT.